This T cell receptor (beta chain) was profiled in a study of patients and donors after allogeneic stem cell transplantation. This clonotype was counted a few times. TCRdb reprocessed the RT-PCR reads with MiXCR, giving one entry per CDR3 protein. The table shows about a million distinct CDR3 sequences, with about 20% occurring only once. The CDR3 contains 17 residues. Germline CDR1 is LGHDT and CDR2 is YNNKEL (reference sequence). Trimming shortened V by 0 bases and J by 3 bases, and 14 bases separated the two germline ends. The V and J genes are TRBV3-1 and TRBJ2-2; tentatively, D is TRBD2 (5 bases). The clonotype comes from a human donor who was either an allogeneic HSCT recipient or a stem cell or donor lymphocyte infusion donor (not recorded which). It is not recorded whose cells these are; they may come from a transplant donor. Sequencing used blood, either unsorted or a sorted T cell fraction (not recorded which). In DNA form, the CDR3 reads TGTGCCAGCAGCCAAGATCGTGGGCTAGCCCACACCGGGGAGCTGTTTTTT. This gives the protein CASSQDRGLAHTGELFF.